This TCR beta chain came from a study of CD8+ T cells in alopecia areata. Findings of the study overall: With just one nonresponder, it is still uncertain whether baseline CD8+ expansion relates to response.

Extraction and reverse transcription of RNA yielded cDNA as the sequencing template. Sequencing used immunoSEQ multiplex PCR; TCRdb keeps in-frame clones, though not all of them. The table shows tens of thousands of clones, with roughly 28% occurring only once. Treatment noted: oral pan-JAK inhibitor, 5-10 mg twice daily. Individuals with alopecia areata gave both lesional scalp punch biopsies and peripheral blood for collection. As to this clone: The antigen remains undetermined.

Trimming took off 5 bases at V and 1 base at J, with 18 bases between the two ends. CDR3 size: 16 residues. Germline assignment: CDR1 SGHAT and CDR2 FQNNGV. The sample was CD8+ T cells sorted from blood, taken at week 4, from a patient treated with tofacitinib. The rearrangement links TRBV11-2 to TRBJ2-7; no firm D call. The clonotype comes from a human donor with alopecia areata. CDR3 nucleotides: TGTGCCAGCAGCCCCGAGGCCGCCAGTCCTTCCTACGAGCAGTACTTC. Translating gives CASSPEAASPSYEQYF.